A single TCR beta chain is shown here with its context. Its antigen remains unknown. The entry originates in a study of T cell repertoires in cytomegalovirus infection. Study overall: Signatures in public TCR beta sequences pointed to both CMV infection and matching HLA type.

Regarding the study as a whole: Cumulative public TCR beta family frequency identified CMV carriers with the relevant HLA.

TCRdb re-derived calls from the reads in MiXCR, one entry per CDR3 protein. The sample holds roughly 920,000 distinct CDR3 sequences; more than 25% are singletons and the top ten take over 12%. From germline, CDR1 is LNHDA and CDR2 SQIVND (reference sequence). This CDR3 is 15 amino acids long. V was clipped by 2 bases and J by 0 bases, with 7 bases between them. The rearrangement links TRBV19 to TRBJ2-2; no definite D call. The specimen comprised cultured CD8+ T cells from PBMCs, sampled from culture after CMV antigen stimulation. This receptor was taken from a human donor in good health (CMV status not recorded). Some clones in this sample may be carry-over from other donors' samples. CDR3 sequence (DNA): TGTGCCAGTAGTATAAGCAGTTCGAACACCGGGGAGCTGTTTTTT. Residues: CASSISSSNTGELFF.